This T cell receptor beta chain is from a study of blood T cells in healthy people across ages. Through a sample-barcoded 5' primer and a J-beta primer mix, a second PCR was run for roughly 7 to 11 cycles. One entry per CDR3 protein, called by TCRdb with MiXCR from the 5' RACE reads. Here the sample spans about 680,000 distinct CDR3 sequences, around 48% being singletons. The sequence was obtained from a woman aged 60-75 years in good health. Sequencing was carried out using blood.

CDR3 amino acids: CASSKTSGRARSSYNEQFF. In DNA form, the CDR3 reads TGTGCCAGCAGCAAGACTAGCGGGAGGGCCCGCAGCTCCTACAATGAGCAGTTCTTC. J is TRBJ2-1 and V is TRBV7-3; 14 positions agree with TRBD2. V was clipped by 5 bases and J by 0 bases; unmatched bases: 9. The V gene's germline CDR1 is SGHTA and CDR2 FQGTGA. There are 19 residues in the CDR3.